The 20 T cell receptor beta chains listed next were all sequenced from one sample in a study of cytomegalovirus exposure and HLA in healthy donors. Amplification used 60 Vbeta primers and 13 Jbeta primers. Clones were read by immunoSEQ multiplex PCR, and TCRdb kept only the in-frame ones, dropping some. The sample has over 110,000 clones, 75% to 80% seen once. Sequenced: PBMCs. Every receptor here comes from a woman aged 18-29 years in good health and CMV-seropositive.

The chain joins TRBV14 to TRBJ1-1; 7 nucleotides align to TRBD1. The V and J ends lost 3 bases and 5 bases, in that order; junction bases with no gene match: 9. The CDR3 totals 15 residues. The V gene's germline CDR1 is SGHDN and CDR2 FVKESK. The CDR3 spells CASSHLVQGGTEAFF. Written as DNA, the CDR3 is TGTGCCAGCAGCCACCTTGTTCAGGGGGGAACTGAAGCTTTCTTT. Variable domain in full (rest from reference TRBV14 and TRBJ1-1): EAGVTQFPSHSVIEKGQTVTLRCDPISGHDNLYWYRRVMGKEIKFLLHFVKESKQDESGMPNNRFLAERTGGTYSTLKVQPAELEDSGVYFCASSHLVQGGTEAFFGQGTRLTVV.

The chain joins TRBV5-5 to TRBJ1-6; TRBD1 is a possible D gene (5 bases). Germline CDR1 is SGHKS and CDR2 is YYEKEE (reference sequence). The CDR3 is 16 residues long. Between the trimmed V and J ends, which lost 0 bases and 10 bases, there was a span of 17 bases. CDR3 sequence (DNA): TGTGCCAGCAGCTTGGGCTGGAGGGGAAGTGGATCACCCCTCCACTTT. The encoded protein is CASSLGWRGSGSPLHF.

V and J are TRBV7-9 and TRBJ1-6; no definite D call. Germline V gene lookup returns CDR1 SEHNR and CDR2 FQNEAQ (reference sequence). V lost 5 bases and J 5 bases, leaving 10 bases between the germline ends. The CDR3 covers 14 residues. CDR3 protein: CASSHDGDNSPLHF. CDR3 coding DNA: TGTGCCAGCAGCCACGACGGGGATAATTCACCCCTCCACTTT.

This chain joins TRBV28 and TRBJ1-6; the D is unclear. Germline assignment: CDR1 MDHEN and CDR2 SYDVKM. The CDR3 runs 12 residues. Between the trimmed V and J ends, which lost 5 bases and 9 bases, there was a span of 8 bases. CDR3 region: CASSPLASPLHF. The CDR3 coding sequence is TGTGCCAGCAGTCCCCTAGCTTCACCCCTCCACTTT.

The gene calls are TRBV5-1 and TRBJ1-1; D may be TRBD1 (6 bases). Germline loops: CDR1 SGHRS, CDR2 YFSETQ. CDR3 length equals 16 residues. Trimming took 4 bases from V and 0 from J, leaving 16 bases between them. The CDR3: CASSRLYDRMNTEAFF. The DNA for the CDR3 is TGCGCCAGCAGCCGCCTCTACGACAGGATGAACACTGAAGCTTTCTTT.

The chain combines TRBV13 with TRBJ1-5; TRBD1 matches at 9 bases. The CDR3 sequence is 16 residues long. The trim removed 0 bases at V and 4 bases at J, leaving 4 bases unmatched. CDR1 is PRHDT, CDR2 FYEKMQ, per germline (reference sequence). In DNA, the CDR3 is TGTGCCAGCAGCTTAGGGGGCGGGACAGGGAATCAGCCCCAGCATTTT. Its translation: CASSLGGGTGNQPQHF. Full variable domain (remainder filled in from reference TRBV13 and TRBJ1-5): AAGVIQSPRHLIKEKRETATLKCYPIPRHDTVYWYQQGPGQDPQFLISFYEKMQSDKGSIPDRFSAQQFSDYHSELNMSSLELGDSALYFCASSLGGGTGNQPQHFGDGTRLSIL.

V is TRBV28 and J is TRBJ1-2; the D is unclear. V was shortened by 6 bases and J by 6 bases, with 20 bases between the two germline ends. The CDR3 loop spans 15 amino acids. Germline CDR1 and CDR2: MDHEN and SYDVKM. The CDR3 region is CASSLTVQVSDGYTF. CDR3 sequence (DNA): TGTGCCAGCAGCTTGACGGTGCAGGTTTCAGATGGCTACACCTTC.

This chain connects TRBV30 to TRBJ1-1; D might be TRBD1 (5 bases). Germline V CDR1 and CDR2: GTSNPN, SVGIG (reference sequence). This CDR3 has 13 amino acids. V was cut by 1 base and J by 2 bases, with 8 bases left in between. The CDR3 nucleotides read TGTGCCTGGAGTGGTGACAGTAACACTGAAGCTTTCTTT. Residues: CAWSGDSNTEAFF.

The rearrangement joins TRBV2 to TRBJ1-3; maybe TRBD1 (6 bases). The CDR3 spans 15 residues. CDR1 and CDR2 (germline): SNHLY, FYNNEI. Trimming stripped 5 bases from V and 7 bases from J, with 18 bases between. CDR3 DNA: TGTGCCAGCAGTTTAGCCCAGGGGACCTGGAACACCATATATTTT. Translated, it gives CASSLAQGTWNTIYF.

The chain combines TRBV19 with TRBJ2-2, with a possible D match to TRBD1 (6 bases). CDR1 is LNHDA and CDR2 is SQIVND in the germline V gene (reference sequence). Trimming shortened V by 7 bases and J by 1 base, and 16 bases separated the two germline ends. The CDR3 spans 16 residues. CDR3 nucleotide sequence: TGTGCCAGTACCCCCGGGACAACTAAGAACACCGGGGAGCTGTTTTTT. It specifies CASTPGTTKNTGELFF. Full variable domain (remainder filled in from reference TRBV19 and TRBJ2-2): DGGITQSPKYLFRKEGQNVTLSCEQNLNHDAMYWYRQDPGQGLRLIYYSQIVNDFQKGDIAEGYSVSREKKESFPLTVTSAQKNPTAFYLCASTPGTTKNTGELFFGEGSRLTVL.

This chain links TRBV29-1 with TRBJ1-2, with D perhaps TRBD1 (6 bases). The V gene's germline CDR1 is SQVTM and CDR2 ANQGSEA. The CDR3 extends over 13 amino acids. Trimming removed 5 bases from V and 0 bases from J, with 10 bases in between. The CDR3 reads CSVKTGPNYGYTF. Here the CDR3 DNA reads TGCAGCGTTAAGACAGGACCTAACTATGGCTACACCTTC.

This chain links TRBV5-1 with TRBJ1-1; the match to TRBD1 covers 9 bases. Germline-derived CDR1 and CDR2 are SGHRS and YFSETQ. CDR3 length equals 14 residues. The V gene end was trimmed by 4 bases and the J gene end by 4 bases; junction bases not matched to a gene: 5. The CDR3 coding sequence is TGCGCCAGCAGCCTAGGACAGGGGCTCACTGAAGCTTTCTTT. This translates into CASSLGQGLTEAFF.

The CDR3: CASSQVSTAGANVLTF. The CDR3, as DNA: TGCGCCAGCAGCCAAGTGTCGACAGCTGGGGCCAACGTCCTGACTTTC. The chain is built from TRBV4-1 and TRBJ2-6; tentatively, D is TRBD1 (5 bases). The CDR3 is 16 amino acids. V was trimmed by 1 base and J by 2 bases, leaving 9 bases between them. Per germline, CDR1 MGHRA and CDR2 YSYEKL.

This sequence joins TRBV28 and TRBJ2-3, with D unclear. The V and J ends lost 3 bases and 3 bases respectively, with 7 bases between them. The germline gives CDR1 MDHEN, CDR2 SYDVKM. The CDR3 is made up of 13 amino acids. CDR3: CASSLVQTDTQYF. CDR3 in DNA: TGTGCCAGCAGTTTGGTCCAGACAGATACGCAGTATTTT.

The chain carries TRBV6-5 and TRBJ1-5, with TRBD1 matching over 9 bases. The CDR3 is made up of 13 amino acids. Germline loops: CDR1 MNHEY, CDR2 SVGAGI. V was pared by 6 bases and J by 6 bases, with 3 bases of the junction left unmatched. CDR3 sequence: CASSVGQGQPQHF. The CDR3 coding sequence is TGTGCCAGCAGCGTGGGACAGGGTCAGCCCCAGCATTTT.

This sequence joins TRBV6-5 and TRBJ2-5; TRBD1 aligns across 9 bases. The J call could be wrong; TRBJ2-7 is a better fit for the DNA end. The CDR3 spans 15 residues. Germline V lookup: CDR1 MNHEY, CDR2 SVGAGI. CDR3: CASSYNGQGSDEQYF. The CDR3 DNA reads TGTGCCAGCAGTTACAACGGACAGGGGAGCGACGAGCAGTACTTC.

This rearrangement joins TRBV7-6 to TRBJ2-1; a possible D gene is TRBD1 (6 bases). The germline gives CDR1 SGHVS, CDR2 FNYEAQ. Trimming shortened V by 6 bases and J by 6 bases, and 15 bases separated the two germline ends. The CDR3 has 14 amino acids. CDR3 in DNA: TGTGCCAGCAGTCCTCTGGGGGCCCTCAATGAGCAGTTCTTC. Its protein product is CASSPLGALNEQFF. Supplemented by reference TRBV7-6 and TRBJ2-1, the full variable domain reads GAGVSQSPRYKVTKRGQDVALRCDPISGHVSLYWYRQALGQGPEFLTYFNYEAQQDKSGLPNDRFSAERPEGSISTLTIQRTEQRDSAMYRCASSPLGALNEQFFGPGTRLTVL.

DNA of the CDR3: TGCGCCAGCAGTGAGTCGACTAGCGGCAGATACGAGCAGTACTTC. Its translation is CASSESTSGRYEQYF. This chain connects TRBV10-1 to TRBJ2-7, with 9 bases fitting TRBD2. CDR1 and CDR2 (germline): WNHNN, SYGVQD (reference sequence). J was trimmed by 4 bases and V by 0 bases; bases with no gene match: 4. The CDR3 loop spans 15 amino acids.

The rearrangement links TRBV15 to TRBJ2-5; 9 nucleotides line up with TRBD1. The J call may be in error: the DNA end matches TRBJ2-7 better. Germline values: CDR1 LNHNV, CDR2 YYDKDF (reference sequence). CDR3 length: 14 residues. CDR3 region: CATSRSGQGDEQYF. CDR3 DNA sequence: TGTGCCACCAGCAGATCGGGACAGGGTGACGAGCAGTACTTC.

The chain recombines TRBV7-2 with TRBJ2-3; D unclear. The CDR3 consists of 13 residues. V lost 3 bases and J lost 3, with 7 bases in between. Germline V gives CDR1 SGHTA, CDR2 FQGNSA. The CDR3 DNA sequence: TGTGCCAGCAGCTTTCTACTAACAGATACGCAGTATTTT. Its protein is CASSFLLTDTQYF.